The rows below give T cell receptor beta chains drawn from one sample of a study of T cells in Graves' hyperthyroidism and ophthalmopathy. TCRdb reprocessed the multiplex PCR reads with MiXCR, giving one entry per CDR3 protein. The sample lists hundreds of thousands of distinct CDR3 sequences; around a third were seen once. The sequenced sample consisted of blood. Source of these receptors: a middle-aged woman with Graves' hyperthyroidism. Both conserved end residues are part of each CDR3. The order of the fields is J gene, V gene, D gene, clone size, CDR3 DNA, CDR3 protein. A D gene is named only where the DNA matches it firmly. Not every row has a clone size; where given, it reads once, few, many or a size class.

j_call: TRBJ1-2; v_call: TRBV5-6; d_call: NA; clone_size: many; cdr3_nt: TGTGCCAGCAGCTTTCCGGGATTGTCGGGCTACACCTTC; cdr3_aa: CASSFPGLSGYTF
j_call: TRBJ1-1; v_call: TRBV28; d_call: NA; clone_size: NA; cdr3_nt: TGTGCCAGCAGTTCACAGGATGAAGCTTTCTTT; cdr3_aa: CASSSQDEAFF
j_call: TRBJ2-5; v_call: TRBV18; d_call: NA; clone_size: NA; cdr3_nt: TGTGCCAGCTCACCACGAACGGACCAAGAGACCCAGTACTTC; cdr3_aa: CASSPRTDQETQYF
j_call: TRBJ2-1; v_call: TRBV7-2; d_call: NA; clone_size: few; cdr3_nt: TGTGCCAGCAGCTTGACAGGCCCCTACAATGAGCAGTTCTTC; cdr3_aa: CASSLTGPYNEQFF
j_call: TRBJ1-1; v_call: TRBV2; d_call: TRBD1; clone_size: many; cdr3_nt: TGTGCCAGCACTCTGGACAGGGGGCGAAGGAACACTGAAGCTTTCTTT; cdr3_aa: CASTLDRGRRNTEAFF
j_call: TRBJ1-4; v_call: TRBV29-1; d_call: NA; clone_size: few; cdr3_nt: TGCAGCGCCACAGCGTTGAATGAAAAACTGTTTTTT; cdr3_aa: CSATALNEKLFF
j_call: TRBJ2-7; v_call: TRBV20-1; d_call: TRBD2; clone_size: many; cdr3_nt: TGCAGTGCTGGCTTAGCGGGAGGGCTCTCCTACGAGCAGTACTTC; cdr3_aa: CSAGLAGGLSYEQYF
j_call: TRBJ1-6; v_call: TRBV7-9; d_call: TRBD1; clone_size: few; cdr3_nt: TGTGCCAGCAGCCACCGGGACAGCTTTCCTAATTCACCCCTCCACTTT; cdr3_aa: CASSHRDSFPNSPLHF
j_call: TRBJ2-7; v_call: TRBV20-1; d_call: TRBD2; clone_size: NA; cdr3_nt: TGCAGTGTTAGAGGGCCAGCGGGGCGCTCCTACGAGCAGTACTTC; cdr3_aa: CSVRGPAGRSYEQYF
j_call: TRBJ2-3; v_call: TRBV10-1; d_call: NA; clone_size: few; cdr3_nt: TGCGCCAGCAGTGATCCGCCGCTTGGGACAGATACGCAGTATTTT; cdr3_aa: CASSDPPLGTDTQYF
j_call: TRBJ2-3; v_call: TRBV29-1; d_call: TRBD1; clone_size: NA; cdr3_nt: TGCAGCGTTGAAGGACAGGGAAGCACAGATACGCAGTATTTT; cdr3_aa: CSVEGQGSTDTQYF
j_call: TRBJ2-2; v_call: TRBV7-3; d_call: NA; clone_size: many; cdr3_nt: TGTGCCAGCAGCTGGGATGCGAACACCGGGGAGCTGTTTTTT; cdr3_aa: CASSWDANTGELFF
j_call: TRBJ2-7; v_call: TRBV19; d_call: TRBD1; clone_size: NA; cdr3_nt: TGTGCCAGTAGTATAAGGGGACAGGGTTGGGACGAGCAGTACTTC; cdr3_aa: CASSIRGQGWDEQYF
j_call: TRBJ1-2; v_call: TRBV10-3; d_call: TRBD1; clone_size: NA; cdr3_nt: TGTGCCATCAGTGAGTCGATGGACAGGGGTAGCTACACCTTC; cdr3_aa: CAISESMDRGSYTF
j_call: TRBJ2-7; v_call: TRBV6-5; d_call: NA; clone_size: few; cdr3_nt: TGTGCCAGCAGTTACTACAGGGAGCACTACGAGCAGTACTTC; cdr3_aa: CASSYYREHYEQYF
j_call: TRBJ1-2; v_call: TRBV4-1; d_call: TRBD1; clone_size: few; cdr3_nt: TGCGCCAGCAGCCGCGGGACAGAGTATGGCTACACCTTC; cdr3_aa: CASSRGTEYGYTF
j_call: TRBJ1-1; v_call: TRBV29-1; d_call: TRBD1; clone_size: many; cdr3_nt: TGCAGCGGACTGCCGGGACAGGGGTACAGAGCTTTCTTT; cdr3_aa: CSGLPGQGYRAFF
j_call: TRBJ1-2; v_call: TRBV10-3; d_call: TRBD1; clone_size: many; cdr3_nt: TGTGCCATCAGGGGGGACAGGGTGACGGACGATGGCTACACCTTC; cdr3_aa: CAIRGDRVTDDGYTF
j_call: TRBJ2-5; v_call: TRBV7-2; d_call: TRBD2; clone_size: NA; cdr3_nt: TGTGCCAGCAGCCCCCATAACGGGCTAGCGGGCCGTTGGGAGACCCAGTACTTC; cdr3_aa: CASSPHNGLAGRWETQYF
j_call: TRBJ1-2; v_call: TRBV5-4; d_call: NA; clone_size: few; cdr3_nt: TGTGCCGAAAGTGGGGGGCGAGGAGGCTACACCTTC; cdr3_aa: CAESGGRGGYTF
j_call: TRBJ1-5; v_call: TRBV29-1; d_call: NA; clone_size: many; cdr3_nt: TGCAGCGTTTCTGATATGGATCAGCCCCAGCATTTT; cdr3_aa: CSVSDMDQPQHF
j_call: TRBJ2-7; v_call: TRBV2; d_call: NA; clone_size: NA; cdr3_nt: TGTGCCAGCCGACAAGGAGAAAACTACGAGCAGTACTTC; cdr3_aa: CASRQGENYEQYF
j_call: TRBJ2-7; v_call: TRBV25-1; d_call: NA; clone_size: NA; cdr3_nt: TGTGCCAGCAGTGAATCCCTCAGGCCCTACGAGCAGTACTTC; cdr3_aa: CASSESLRPYEQYF
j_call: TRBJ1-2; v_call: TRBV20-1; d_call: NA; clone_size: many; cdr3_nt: TGCAGTGCCCTGCGGGGCAGCGACTATGGCTACACCTTC; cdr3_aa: CSALRGSDYGYTF
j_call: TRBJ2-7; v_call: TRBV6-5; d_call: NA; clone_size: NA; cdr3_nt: TGTGCCAGCAGTTACTCAGACCTATACTACGAGCAGTACTTC; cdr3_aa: CASSYSDLYYEQYF